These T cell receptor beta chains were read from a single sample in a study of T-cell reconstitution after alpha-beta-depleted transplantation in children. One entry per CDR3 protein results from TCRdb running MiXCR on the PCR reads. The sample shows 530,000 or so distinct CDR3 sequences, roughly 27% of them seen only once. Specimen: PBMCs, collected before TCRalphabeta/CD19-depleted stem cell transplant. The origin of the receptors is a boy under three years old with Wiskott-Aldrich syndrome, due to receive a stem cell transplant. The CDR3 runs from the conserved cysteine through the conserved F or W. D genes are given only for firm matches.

CATSDLRETQYF,TRBV24-1,-,TRBJ2-5
CASSLRQGQNYGYTF,TRBV12-3/TRBV12-4,-,TRBJ1-2
CASSDPVRRTSSYEQYF,TRBV28,-,TRBJ2-7
CASSQDKLRAEQETQYF,TRBV14,-,TRBJ2-5
CAISESALGYNEQFF,TRBV10-3,-,TRBJ2-1
CASSLSPSGADTQYF,TRBV5-1,-,TRBJ2-3
CASSVTTSGSSYEQYF,TRBV9,TRBD2,TRBJ2-7
CSASSSLRGPPNGYTF,TRBV20-1,-,TRBJ1-2
CSAQGLAGLSETQYF,TRBV20-1,TRBD2,TRBJ2-5
CASRVGGSKNEQFF,TRBV5-1,-,TRBJ2-1
CASSLDDFGSYNEQFF,TRBV5-1,-,TRBJ2-1
CSATDRGIWNEQFF,TRBV20-1,TRBD1,TRBJ2-1
CASSPLADNEQFF,TRBV12-3/TRBV12-4,TRBD2,TRBJ2-1
CASSQEGRHPDYGYTF,TRBV3-1,-,TRBJ1-2
CASSLQVTSGSWTDTQYF,TRBV5-1,TRBD2,TRBJ2-3
CASSQATNTEAFF,TRBV3-1,-,TRBJ1-1
CASSLGQGVGSPLHF,TRBV5-1,TRBD1,TRBJ1-6
CASSFAQGAFF,TRBV12-3/TRBV12-4,-,TRBJ1-1
CSARVGGAVVNTEAFF,TRBV20-1,TRBD1,TRBJ1-1
CAISVGTSGTYEQYF,TRBV10-3,TRBD2,TRBJ2-7
CASSFFLAGVKNYNEQFF,TRBV5-1,TRBD2,TRBJ2-1
CASSHGTSGERQYF,TRBV5-5,TRBD2,TRBJ2-7
CASSFLFQQNSNQPQHF,TRBV12-3/TRBV12-4,-,TRBJ1-5
CASSHRLPNEQFF,TRBV27,-,TRBJ2-1
CAWGTSGDYNEQFF,TRBV30,TRBD2,TRBJ2-1
CASSPRKGVEAFF,TRBV18,-,TRBJ1-1
CASSQDWSGRGGEQFF,TRBV4-2,TRBD2,TRBJ2-1
CASSREHGTSRYEQYF,TRBV5-1,-,TRBJ2-7
CASSFGLDTGELFF,TRBV5-1,-,TRBJ2-2
CATSPSDPGTSPYNEQFF,TRBV24-1,TRBD2,TRBJ2-1
CASSLVGATEAFF,TRBV7-9,-,TRBJ1-1
CASSLEGQGADGYTF,TRBV5-1,TRBD1,TRBJ1-2
CAISLVAATGELFF,TRBV10-3,-,TRBJ2-2
CASSEPKGGLAKNIQYF,TRBV10-2,-,TRBJ2-4
CASSQPYFVNSTDTQYF,TRBV14,-,TRBJ2-3
CASSPLETGGAGELFF,TRBV12-3/TRBV12-4,TRBD1,TRBJ2-2
CASSPPGRETQYF,TRBV18,-,TRBJ2-5
CASSRGTSGRYEQYF,TRBV3-1,TRBD2,TRBJ2-7
CAISESKLAGLYYEQYF,TRBV10-3,TRBD2,TRBJ2-7
CASSWMSGPSYNEQFF,TRBV12-3/TRBV12-4,-,TRBJ2-1
CASSLGAAGGNSPLHF,TRBV27,-,TRBJ1-6